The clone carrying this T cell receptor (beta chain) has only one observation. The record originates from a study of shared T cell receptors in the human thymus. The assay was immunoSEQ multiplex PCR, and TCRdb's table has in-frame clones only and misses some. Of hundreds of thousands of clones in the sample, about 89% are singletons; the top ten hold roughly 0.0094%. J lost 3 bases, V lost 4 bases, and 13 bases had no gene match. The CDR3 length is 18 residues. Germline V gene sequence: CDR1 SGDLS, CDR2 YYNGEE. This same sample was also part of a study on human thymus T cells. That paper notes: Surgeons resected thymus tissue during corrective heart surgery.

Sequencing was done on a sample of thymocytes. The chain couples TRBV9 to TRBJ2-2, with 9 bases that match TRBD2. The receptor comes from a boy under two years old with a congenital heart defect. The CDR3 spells CASSLRGLAGRHTGELFF. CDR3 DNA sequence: TGTGCCAGCAGCCTCCGGGGGCTAGCGGGAAGGCACACCGGGGAGCTGTTTTTT.